Below are 19 T cell receptor beta chains sequenced from a single sample in a study of beta chain features in type 1 diabetes. Study-wide results and limits: Type 1 diabetes patients had moderately but significantly shorter TCRB CDR3s in all four CD4+ subsets.

The sequenced template was cDNA made from the entire isolated RNA. Using immunoSEQ multiplex PCR, the repertoire was profiled, and TCRdb retains in-frame clones only, with some absent. This table holds about 150,000 clones, 6.5% to 9.5% found once. No antigen is known for these receptors. What was sequenced was central memory CD4+ T cells from blood. These receptors all come from a woman aged 40 to 55 with type 1 diabetes.

This chain uses TRBV9 with TRBJ2-5; tentative D call: TRBD1 (5 bases). The V gene lost 4 bases and the J gene lost 2 bases, with 15 bases spanning the gap. The CDR3 is 15 residues long. Germline V CDR1 and CDR2: SGDLS, YYNGEE. The CDR3, as DNA: TGTGCCAGCAGCCCCCAATCACAGGTTCAAGAGACCCAGTACTTC. Its protein is CASSPQSQVQETQYF.

This chain uses TRBV28 with TRBJ2-7; the match to TRBD1 covers 7 bases. The CDR3 totals 12 residues. Germline loops: CDR1 MDHEN, CDR2 SYDVKM. V dropped 6 bases and J dropped 3; count of bases not matched to a gene: 2. As DNA, the CDR3 is TGTGCCAGCAGGCAGGGGGACTACGAGCAGTACTTC. Its translation is CASRQGDYEQYF.

This chain connects TRBV7-2 to TRBJ2-5; 16 nucleotides line up with TRBD2. This CDR3 has 16 residues. Germline lookup yields CDR1 SGHTA and CDR2 FQGNSA. After removal of 5 bases from V and 4 bases from J, the junction contained 4 bases not matched to a gene. In nucleotides, the CDR3 is TGTGCCAGCAGCCCGGGACTAGCGGGGGGGCGAGAGACCCAGTACTTC. This encodes CASSPGLAGGRETQYF.

J is TRBJ2-3 and V is TRBV28; D is uncertain. V lost 2 bases and J lost 2, with 8 bases in between. The CDR3 length is 14 residues. Germline V lookup: CDR1 MDHEN, CDR2 SYDVKM. CDR3 DNA: TGTGCCAGCAGTTTAGCGCCATACACAGATACGCAGTATTTT. Its translation is CASSLAPYTDTQYF.

The table lists this clone with a few counts. The V call is TRBV29-1, the J call TRBJ2-2; 9 bases fit TRBD1. This CDR3 contains 14 residues. CDR1 SQVTM and CDR2 ANQGSEA come from the germline V gene. Trimming took 7 bases from V and 7 from J; bases not matched to a gene: 10. CDR3 coding DNA: TGCAGCGCCCGGGACAGGGCTTTGTTCGGGGAGCTGTTTTTT. This sequence encodes CSARDRALFGELFF.

This clone was observed a few times. The chain uses TRBV29-1 and TRBJ2-7, with TRBD1 identical over 9 bases. This CDR3 has 16 amino acids. V lost 4 bases and J lost 1; bases outside the gene matches: 11. Per the germline V gene, CDR1 is SQVTM and CDR2 is ANQGSEA. CDR3 nucleotide sequence: TGCAGCGTTGGAAGCGGTGGACAGGGGACTTCCTACGAGCAGTACTTC. This encodes CSVGSGGQGTSYEQYF.

The rearrangement links TRBV4-3 to TRBJ1-2, with a tentative D call TRBD1 (6 bases). Germline V CDR1 and CDR2: LGHNA, YSLEER. This CDR3 contains 16 residues. Trimming left V 3 bases short and J 1 base short, with 15 bases between. CDR3 bases: TGCGCCAGCAGCCAGGCCCTAGGGGGAGTTAACTATGGCTACACCTTC. Translating it yields CASSQALGGVNYGYTF.

The chain joins TRBV4-3 to TRBJ2-7; D is uncertain. The CDR3 is made up of 13 amino acids. V lost 0 bases to trimming and J lost 5 bases, with 8 bases between them. The germline CDR1 and CDR2 sequences are LGHNA and YSLEER. CDR3 coding DNA: TGCGCCAGCAGCCAAGAATACGGAGACGAGCAGTACTTC. Its translation: CASSQEYGDEQYF.

This clone came up a few times. V and J are TRBV6-6 and TRBJ1-4; D unclear. The germline V gene has CDR1 MNHNY and CDR2 SVGAGI (reference sequence). Trimming shortened V by 8 bases and J by 2 bases, and 6 bases separated the two germline ends. The CDR3 contains 12 residues. CDR3 sequence (DNA): TGTGCCAGCGGAGGGACTAATGAAAAACTGTTTTTT. It yields the protein CASGGTNEKLFF.

This clone appeared a few times. The V call is TRBV7-3, the J call TRBJ2-1, with TRBD2 matching over 11 bases. This CDR3 is built from 16 residues. Unmatched junction bases numbered 9, after V lost 4 bases and J lost 7 bases. Germline V gene data show CDR1 as SGHTA and CDR2 as FQGTGA. The CDR3 is CASSSNLLAGDNEQFF. The CDR3, as DNA: TGTGCCAGCAGCTCCAACTTACTAGCGGGAGATAATGAGCAGTTCTTC.

The rearrangement links TRBV2 to TRBJ2-1; D remains ambiguous. Between the trimmed V and J ends, which lost 0 bases and 6 bases, there was a span of 9 bases. This CDR3 has 14 amino acids. Germline V lookup: CDR1 SNHLY, CDR2 FYNNEI. CDR3 coding DNA: TGTGCCAGCAGTGAAGCGCGAGATCTCAATGAGCAGTTCTTC. The encoded protein is CASSEARDLNEQFF.

This clone was counted between two and nine times. Other nucleotide sequences in the sample specify the same CDR3. The chain uses TRBV15 and TRBJ2-1, with D unclear. Trimming cost V 0 bases and J 6 bases, with 3 bases left between them. Germline assignment: CDR1 LNHNV and CDR2 YYDKDF (reference sequence). This CDR3 is built from 12 residues. CDR3 coding DNA: TGTGCCACCAGCAGAGATCGCAATGAGCAGTTCTTC. Amino acid sequence: CATSRDRNEQFF.

About this clone: Compared with germline, one end of the junction differs, possibly owing to a read error. The chain uses TRBV7-9 and TRBJ1-3, with TRBD1 identical over 7 bases. Germline lookup yields CDR1 SEHNR and CDR2 FQNEAQ (reference sequence). The CDR3 contains 15 residues. CDR3 region: CASSVAGGRGNTIYF. CDR3 nucleotide sequence: TGTGCCAGCAGCGTAGCAGGGGGACGCGGAAACACCATATATTTT.

V usage is TRBV11-2 and J usage is TRBJ2-7; tentative D call: TRBD1 (6 bases). From germline, CDR1 is SGHAT and CDR2 FQNNGV. The CDR3 sequence is 12 residues long. Between the trimmed V and J ends, which lost 6 bases and 2 bases, there was a span of 8 bases. DNA for the CDR3: TGTGCCAGCAGACCAGGGGCCTACGAGCAGTACTTC. Protein: CASRPGAYEQYF.

This clone came up a few times. The J gene is TRBJ2-7, the V gene TRBV28; D call uncertain. The CDR3 has 14 residues. CDR1 is MDHEN, CDR2 SYDVKM, per germline. V was clipped by 3 bases and J by 0 bases, with 9 bases between them. The CDR3 bases are TGTGCCAGCAGTTTGGCTCTAGTCTCCTACGAGCAGTACTTC. Translated, it gives CASSLALVSYEQYF.

This clone was counted only a few times. The rearrangement uses TRBV7-8 and TRBJ2-7; 8 nucleotides agree with TRBD1. The CDR3 spans 14 residues. The ends lost 7 bases at V and 6 bases at J; junction bases unmatched: 11. Per the germline V gene, CDR1 is SGHVS and CDR2 is FQNEAQ. In DNA, the CDR3 is TGTGCCAGCACCCGAGGACAGGGCCTCATCGAGCAGTACTTC. Encoded protein: CASTRGQGLIEQYF.

This rearrangement joins TRBV27 to TRBJ2-6, with a tentative D call TRBD1 (6 bases). CDR3 length equals 18 residues. Trimming removed 2 bases at V and 0 bases at J, with 14 bases between. Germline assignment: CDR1 MNHEY and CDR2 SMNVEV (reference sequence). As DNA, the CDR3 is TGTGCCAGCAGTTTAAGGGGGACGGGGATCTCTGGGGCCAACGTCCTGACTTTC. Translated, it gives CASSLRGTGISGANVLTF.

This clone showed up just a few times. The chain uses TRBV6-1 and TRBJ1-5, with D perhaps TRBD1 (6 bases). V lost 4 bases and J lost 5, with 9 bases in between. This CDR3 spans 13 amino acids. Germline V gene data show CDR1 as MNHNS and CDR2 as SASEGT. CDR3 sequence (DNA): TGTGCCAGCAGTGCTGAGGGGGATCAGCCCCAGCATTTT. Translation gives CASSAEGDQPQHF.

This clone was recorded a few times. V usage is TRBV5-6 and J usage is TRBJ2-3, with TRBD1 matching 7 bases. Germline CDR1 is SGHDT and CDR2 is YYEEEE. Trimming at V came to 6 bases and at J to 7 bases, leaving 11 bases not matched to a gene. The CDR3 is 14 residues long. This CDR3 reads CASTTPTGHHTQYF. The CDR3 bases are TGTGCCAGCACAACCCCGACAGGGCATCATACGCAGTATTTT.